Sequencing of this T cell receptor beta chain was carried out in a study of T cell responses to AZD1222 COVID-19 vaccine. J gave up 3 bases and V 8 bases, and 16 bases lay outside the gene matches. Germline-derived CDR1 and CDR2 are SGHVS and FQNEAQ. The length of the CDR3 is 16 residues. The table came from immunoSEQ multiplex PCR; TCRdb's copy has only in-frame clones and leaves some out. Here the sample spans around 110,000 clones, about 90% being singletons. The chain couples TRBV7-8 to TRBJ2-7; 7 bases are a match to TRBD1. This TCR was recovered from an adult in good health. The source material was peripheral blood, sampled on day 0 of AZD1222 vaccination. The CDR3 DNA reads TGTGCCAGCCCTACGGGAAGGGGGCCTCGGGACTACGAGCAGTACTTC. Protein product: CASPTGRGPRDYEQYF.